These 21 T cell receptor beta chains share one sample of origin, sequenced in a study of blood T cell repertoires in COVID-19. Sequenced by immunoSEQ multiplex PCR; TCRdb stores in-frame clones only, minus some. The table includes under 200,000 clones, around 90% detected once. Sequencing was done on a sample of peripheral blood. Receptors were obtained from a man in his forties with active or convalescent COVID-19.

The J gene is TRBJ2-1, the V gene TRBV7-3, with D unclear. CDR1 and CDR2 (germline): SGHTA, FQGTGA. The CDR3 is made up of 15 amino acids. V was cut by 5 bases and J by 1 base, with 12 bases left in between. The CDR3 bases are TGTGCCAGCAGCCAAACGGGTTGGTCCTACAATGAGCAGTTCTTC. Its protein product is CASSQTGWSYNEQFF.

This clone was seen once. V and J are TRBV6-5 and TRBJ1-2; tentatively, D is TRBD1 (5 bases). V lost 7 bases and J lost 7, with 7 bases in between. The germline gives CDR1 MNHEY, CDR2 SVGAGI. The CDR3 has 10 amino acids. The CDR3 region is CASNRGGYTF. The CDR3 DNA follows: TGTGCCAGCAATAGGGGTGGCTACACCTTC.

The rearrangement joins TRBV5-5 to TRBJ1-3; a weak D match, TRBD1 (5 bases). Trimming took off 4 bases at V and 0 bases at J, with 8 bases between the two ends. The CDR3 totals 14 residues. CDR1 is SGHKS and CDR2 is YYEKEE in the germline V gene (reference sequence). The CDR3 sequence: CASSLDTSGNTIYF. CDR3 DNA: TGTGCCAGCAGCCTGGACACCTCTGGAAACACCATATATTTT.

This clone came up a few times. CDR3 in amino acids: CASSKSFEAFF. CDR3 DNA: TGTGCCAGCAGTAAATCATTTGAAGCTTTCTTT. The J gene is TRBJ1-1, the V gene TRBV6-2 or TRBV6-3; D unclear. This CDR3 contains 11 residues. Deletions cut 5 bases from V and 7 bases from J, with 8 bases between. The germline CDR1 and CDR2 sequences are MNHEY and SVGEGT.

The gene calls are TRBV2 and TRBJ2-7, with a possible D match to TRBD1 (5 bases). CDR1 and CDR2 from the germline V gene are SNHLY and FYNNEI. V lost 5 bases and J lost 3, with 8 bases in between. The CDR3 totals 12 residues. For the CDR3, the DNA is TGTGCCAGCAGTCGGCAGGGCTACGAGCAGTACTTC. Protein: CASSRQGYEQYF.

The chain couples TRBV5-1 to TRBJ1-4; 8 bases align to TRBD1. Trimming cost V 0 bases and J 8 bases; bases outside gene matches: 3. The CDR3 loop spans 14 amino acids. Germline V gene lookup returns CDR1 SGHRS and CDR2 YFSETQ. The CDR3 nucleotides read TGCGCCAGCAGCTTGGGGGACAGGACCGAAAAACTGTTTTTT. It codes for CASSLGDRTEKLFF. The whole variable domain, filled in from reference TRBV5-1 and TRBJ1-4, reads KAGVTQTPRYLIKTRGQQVTLSCSPISGHRSVSWYQQTPGQGLQFLFEYFSETQRNKGNFPGRFSGRQFSNSRSEMNVSTLELGDSALYLCASSLGDRTEKLFFGSGTQLSVL.

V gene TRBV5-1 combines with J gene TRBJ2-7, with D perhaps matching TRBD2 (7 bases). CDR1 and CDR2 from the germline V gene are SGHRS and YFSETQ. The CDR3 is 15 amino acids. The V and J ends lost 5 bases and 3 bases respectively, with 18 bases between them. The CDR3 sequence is CASSPGGGAGYEQYF. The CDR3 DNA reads TGCGCCAGCAGTCCCGGAGGGGGGGCGGGCTACGAGCAGTACTTC.

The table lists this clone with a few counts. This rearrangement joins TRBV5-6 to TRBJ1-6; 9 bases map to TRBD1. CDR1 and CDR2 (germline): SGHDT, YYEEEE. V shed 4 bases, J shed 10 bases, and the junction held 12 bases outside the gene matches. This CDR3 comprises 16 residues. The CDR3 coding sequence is TGTGCCAGCAGCCCGACCGGGACAGGGTTTCGCTCACCCCTCCACTTT. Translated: CASSPTGTGFRSPLHF.

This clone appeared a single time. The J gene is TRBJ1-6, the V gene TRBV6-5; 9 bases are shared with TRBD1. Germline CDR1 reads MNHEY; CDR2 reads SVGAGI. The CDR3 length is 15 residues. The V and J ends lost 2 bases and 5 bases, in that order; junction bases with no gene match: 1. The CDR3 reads CASSYGDRDNSPLHF. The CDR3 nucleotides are TGTGCCAGCAGTTACGGGGACAGGGATAATTCACCCCTCCACTTT.

The CDR3 bases are TGCAGCGTTTACTCCGGGACAGGGATGGGCAATCAGCCCCAGCATTTT. Protein sequence: CSVYSGTGMGNQPQHF. The chain carries TRBV29-1 and TRBJ1-5; 9 bases are a match to TRBD1. Looked up from germline, CDR1 is SQVTM and CDR2 is ANQGSEA. The CDR3 has 16 residues. Losses at the gene ends were 5 bases for V and 2 bases for J; bases not matched to a gene: 10.

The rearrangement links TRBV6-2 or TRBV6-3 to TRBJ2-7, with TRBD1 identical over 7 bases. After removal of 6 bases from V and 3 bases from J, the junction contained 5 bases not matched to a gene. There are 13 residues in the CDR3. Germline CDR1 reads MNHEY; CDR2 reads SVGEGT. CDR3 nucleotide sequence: TGTGCCAGCAGATACGGGACAGACTACGAGCAGTACTTC. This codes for CASRYGTDYEQYF.

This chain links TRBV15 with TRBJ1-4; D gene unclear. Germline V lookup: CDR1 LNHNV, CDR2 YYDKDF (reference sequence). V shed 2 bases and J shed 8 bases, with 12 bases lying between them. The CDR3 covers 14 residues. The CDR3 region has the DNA TGTGCCACCAGCAGACCGGGGTCGGGCGAAAAACTGTTTTTT. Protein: CATSRPGSGEKLFF.

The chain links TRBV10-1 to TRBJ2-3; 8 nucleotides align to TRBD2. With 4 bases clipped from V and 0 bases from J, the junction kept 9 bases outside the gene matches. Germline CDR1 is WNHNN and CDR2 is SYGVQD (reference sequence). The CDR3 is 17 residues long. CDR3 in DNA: TGCGCCAGCAGTGCCATCACTAGCGGAACTAGCACAGATACGCAGTATTTT. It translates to CASSAITSGTSTDTQYF.

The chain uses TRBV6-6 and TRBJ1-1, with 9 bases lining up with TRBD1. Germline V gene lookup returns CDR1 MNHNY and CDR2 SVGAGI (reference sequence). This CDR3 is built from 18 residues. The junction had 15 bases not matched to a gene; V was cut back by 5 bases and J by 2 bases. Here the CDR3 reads CASSPRDRVRRKNTEAFF. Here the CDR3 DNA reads TGTGCCAGCAGTCCCCGGGACAGGGTACGTCGGAAAAACACTGAAGCTTTCTTT.

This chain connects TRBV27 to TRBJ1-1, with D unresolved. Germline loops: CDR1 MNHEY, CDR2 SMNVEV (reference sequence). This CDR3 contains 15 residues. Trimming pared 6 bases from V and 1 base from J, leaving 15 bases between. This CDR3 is CASSLGPGSNTEAFF. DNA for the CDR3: TGTGCCAGCAGCCTAGGCCCGGGATCGAACACTGAAGCTTTCTTT.

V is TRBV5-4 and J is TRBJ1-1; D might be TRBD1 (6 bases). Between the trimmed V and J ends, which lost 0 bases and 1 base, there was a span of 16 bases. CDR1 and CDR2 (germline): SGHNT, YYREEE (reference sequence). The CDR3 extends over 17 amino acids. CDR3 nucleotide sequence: TGTGCCAGCAGCTTGGGTAGGGGGGGGAAGGCGAACACTGAAGCTTTCTTT. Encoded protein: CASSLGRGGKANTEAFF.

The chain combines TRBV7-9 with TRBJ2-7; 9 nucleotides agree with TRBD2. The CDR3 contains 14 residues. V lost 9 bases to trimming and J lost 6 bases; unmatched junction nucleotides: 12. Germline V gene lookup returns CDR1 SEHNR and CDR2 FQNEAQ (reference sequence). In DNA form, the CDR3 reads TGTGCCAGTACTTCTGTAGCGGGAGTAGGCGAGCAGTACTTC. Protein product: CASTSVAGVGEQYF.

The CDR3 loop reads CASGLGVSGTEAFF. The CDR3 region has the DNA TGTGCTAGTGGTTTGGGGGTATCGGGAACTGAAGCTTTCTTT. J is TRBJ1-1 and V is TRBV12-5; no definite D call. Looked up from germline, CDR1 is LGHNT and CDR2 is FRNRAP. The CDR3 has 14 residues. V gave up 1 base and J gave up 5 bases, with 11 bases separating them.

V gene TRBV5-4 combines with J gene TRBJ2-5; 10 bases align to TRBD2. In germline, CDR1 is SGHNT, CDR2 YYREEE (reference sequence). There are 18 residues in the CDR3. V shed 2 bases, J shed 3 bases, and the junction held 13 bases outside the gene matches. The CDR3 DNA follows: TGTGCCAGCAGCTTTGGGCCAGCGGGGGGGCCCGCTAAAGAGACCCAGTACTTC. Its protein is CASSFGPAGGPAKETQYF.

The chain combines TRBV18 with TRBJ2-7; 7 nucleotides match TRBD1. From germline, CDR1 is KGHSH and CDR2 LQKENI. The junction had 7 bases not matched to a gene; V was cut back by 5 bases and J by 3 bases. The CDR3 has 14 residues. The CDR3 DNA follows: TGTGCCAGCTCAGCCGGGACAGCCCTCTACGAGCAGTACTTC. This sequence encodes CASSAGTALYEQYF.

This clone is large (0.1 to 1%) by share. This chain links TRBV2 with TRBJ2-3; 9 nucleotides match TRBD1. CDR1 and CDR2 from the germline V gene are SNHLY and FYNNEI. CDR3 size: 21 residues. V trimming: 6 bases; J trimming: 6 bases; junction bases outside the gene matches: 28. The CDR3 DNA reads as TGTGCCAGCAGCCACTCACCGGGACAGGGATTTGGAACGGTCGGGAGTGATACGCAGTATTTT. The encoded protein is CASSHSPGQGFGTVGSDTQYF.